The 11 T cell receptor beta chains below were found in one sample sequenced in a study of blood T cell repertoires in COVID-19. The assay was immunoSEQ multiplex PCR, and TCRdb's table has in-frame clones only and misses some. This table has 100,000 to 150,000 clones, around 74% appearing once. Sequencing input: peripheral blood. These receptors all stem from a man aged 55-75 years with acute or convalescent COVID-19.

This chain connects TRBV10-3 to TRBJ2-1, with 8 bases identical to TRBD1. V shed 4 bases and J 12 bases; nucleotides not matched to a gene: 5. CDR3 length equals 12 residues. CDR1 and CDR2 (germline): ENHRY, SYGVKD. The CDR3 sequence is CAISGSDRVQFF. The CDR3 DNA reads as TGTGCCATCAGTGGATCGGACAGGGTGCAGTTCTTC.

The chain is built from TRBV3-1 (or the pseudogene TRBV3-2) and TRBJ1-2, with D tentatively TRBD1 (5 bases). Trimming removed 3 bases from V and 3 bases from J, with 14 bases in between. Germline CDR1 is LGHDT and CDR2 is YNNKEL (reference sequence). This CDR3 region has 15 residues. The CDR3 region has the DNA TGTGCCAGCAGCCAGAATGACAGACCACACTATGGCTACACCTTC. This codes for CASSQNDRPHYGYTF.

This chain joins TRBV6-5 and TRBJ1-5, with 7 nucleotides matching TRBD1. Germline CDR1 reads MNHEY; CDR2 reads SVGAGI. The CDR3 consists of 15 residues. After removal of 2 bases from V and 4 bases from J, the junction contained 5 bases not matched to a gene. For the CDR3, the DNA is TGTGCCAGCAGTTACGATGGGACAGCTAATCAGCCCCAGCATTTT. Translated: CASSYDGTANQPQHF.

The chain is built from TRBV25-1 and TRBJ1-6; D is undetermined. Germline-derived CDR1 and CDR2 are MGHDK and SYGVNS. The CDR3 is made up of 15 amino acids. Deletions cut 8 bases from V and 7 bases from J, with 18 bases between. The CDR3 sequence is CASSSQAGKNSPLHF. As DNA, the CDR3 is TGTGCCAGCTCCTCCCAAGCGGGGAAGAATTCACCCCTCCACTTT.

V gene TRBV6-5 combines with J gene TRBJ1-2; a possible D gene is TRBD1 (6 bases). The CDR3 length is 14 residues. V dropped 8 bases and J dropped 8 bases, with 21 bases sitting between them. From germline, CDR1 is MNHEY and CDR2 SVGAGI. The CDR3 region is CASVSGTPFGGYTF. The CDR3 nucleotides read TGTGCCAGCGTTAGTGGGACACCCTTTGGCGGCTACACCTTC.

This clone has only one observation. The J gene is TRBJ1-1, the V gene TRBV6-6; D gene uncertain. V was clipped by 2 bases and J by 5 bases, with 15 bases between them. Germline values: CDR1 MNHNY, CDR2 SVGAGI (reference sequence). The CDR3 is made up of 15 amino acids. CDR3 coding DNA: TGTGCCAGCAGTTACAGCGAGGGCCTAGCGACTGAAGCTTTCTTT. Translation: CASSYSEGLATEAFF.

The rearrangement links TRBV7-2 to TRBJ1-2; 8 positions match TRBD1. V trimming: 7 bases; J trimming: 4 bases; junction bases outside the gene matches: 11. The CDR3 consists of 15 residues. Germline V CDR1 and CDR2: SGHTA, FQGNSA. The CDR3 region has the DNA TGTGCCAGCACTCCCCCCGGACAGGGTACCTATGGCTACACCTTC. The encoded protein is CASTPPGQGTYGYTF.

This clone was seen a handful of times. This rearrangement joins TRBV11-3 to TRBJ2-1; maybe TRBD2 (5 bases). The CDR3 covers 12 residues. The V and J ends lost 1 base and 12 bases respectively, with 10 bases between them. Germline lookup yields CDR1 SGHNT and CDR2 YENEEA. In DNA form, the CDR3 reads TGTGCCAGCAGCTTAGCGACTAAAGCGCAGTTCTTC. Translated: CASSLATKAQFF.

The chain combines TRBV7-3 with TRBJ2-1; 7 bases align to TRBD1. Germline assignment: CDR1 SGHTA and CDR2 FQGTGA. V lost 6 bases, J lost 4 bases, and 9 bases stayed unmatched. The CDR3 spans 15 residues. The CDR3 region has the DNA TGTGCCAGCAGTCACCGACAGGGCAATTACAATGAGCAGTTCTTC. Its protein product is CASSHRQGNYNEQFF.

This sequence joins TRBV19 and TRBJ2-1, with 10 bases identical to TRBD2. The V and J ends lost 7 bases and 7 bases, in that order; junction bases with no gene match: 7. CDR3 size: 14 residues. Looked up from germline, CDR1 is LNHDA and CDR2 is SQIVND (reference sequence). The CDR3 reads CASIKAGGRNEQFF. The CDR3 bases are TGTGCCAGTATCAAAGCGGGGGGGCGGAATGAGCAGTTCTTC. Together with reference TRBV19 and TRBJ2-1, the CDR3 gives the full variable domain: DGGITQSPKYLFRKEGQNVTLSCEQNLNHDAMYWYRQDPGQGLRLIYYSQIVNDFQKGDIAEGYSVSREKKESFPLTVTSAQKNPTAFYLCASIKAGGRNEQFFGPGTRLTVL.

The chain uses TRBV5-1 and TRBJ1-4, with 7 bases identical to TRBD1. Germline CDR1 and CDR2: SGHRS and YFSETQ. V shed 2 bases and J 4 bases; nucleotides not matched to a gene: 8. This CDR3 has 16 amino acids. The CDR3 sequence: CASSFGTYRGNEKLFF. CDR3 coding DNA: TGCGCCAGCAGCTTCGGGACCTACAGGGGTAATGAAAAACTGTTTTTT.